The following is a T cell receptor (beta chain) sequence with its context. The germline V gene encodes CDR1 SGHRS and CDR2 YFSETQ. The CDR3 loop spans 14 amino acids. With 0 bases removed from V and 3 bases from J, the gap between germline ends came to 7 bases. The record originates from a study of hypomethylating agent response in myelodysplastic syndrome. Study information: Of over 9 patients, 5 carried TET2, the most frequent mutation.

The assay was immunoSEQ multiplex PCR, and TCRdb's table has in-frame clones only and misses some. The table includes fewer than 2,000 clones, 80% to 90% detected once. This rearrangement joins TRBV5-1 to TRBJ2-1; D is perhaps TRBD1 (6 bases). The input for sequencing was bone marrow, taken before or after starting hypomethylating agent treatment for myelodysplastic syndrome (not recorded which). This TCR derives from a human donor with myelodysplastic syndrome. The CDR3 DNA reads as TGCGCCAGCAGCTTGGGGACAGACTACAATGAGCAGTTCTTC. This sequence encodes CASSLGTDYNEQFF.